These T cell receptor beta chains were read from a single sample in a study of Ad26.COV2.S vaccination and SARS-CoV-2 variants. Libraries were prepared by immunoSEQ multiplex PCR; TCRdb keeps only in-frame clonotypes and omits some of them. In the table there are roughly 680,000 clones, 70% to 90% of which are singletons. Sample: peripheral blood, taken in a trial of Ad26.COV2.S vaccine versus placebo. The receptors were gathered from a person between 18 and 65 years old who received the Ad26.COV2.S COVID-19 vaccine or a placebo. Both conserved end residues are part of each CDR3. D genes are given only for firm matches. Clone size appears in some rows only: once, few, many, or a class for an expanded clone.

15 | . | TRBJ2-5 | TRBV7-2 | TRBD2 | TGTGCCAGCAGCTCCGGGGGGGGAGTTCGAGAGACCCAGTACTTC | CASSSGGGVRETQYF
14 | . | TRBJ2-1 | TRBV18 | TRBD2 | TGTGCCAGCTCACCATCCCGGACTAGCGGGACCTACCTCTTC | CASSPSRTSGTYLF
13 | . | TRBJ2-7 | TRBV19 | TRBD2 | TGTGCCAGTAGACCCTCGGGGGGGTACGAGCAGTACTTC | CASRPSGGYEQYF
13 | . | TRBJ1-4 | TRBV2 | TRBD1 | TGTGCCAGCAACGGACAGGGCAGTGAAAAACTGTTTTTT | CASNGQGSEKLFF
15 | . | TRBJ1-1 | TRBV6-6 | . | TGTGCCAGCAGTTACTCTGACCCGAGGGGGACTGAAGCTTTCTTT | CASSYSDPRGTEAFF
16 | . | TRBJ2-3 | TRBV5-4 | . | TGTGCCAGCAGCTTGGGGCTAACGGAACTTATGGGTACGCAGTATTTT | CASSLGLTELMGTQYF
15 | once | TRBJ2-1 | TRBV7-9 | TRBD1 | TGTGCCAGCAGCGGGGACAGGGGGCGCTGGAATGAGCAGTTCTTC | CASSGDRGRWNEQFF
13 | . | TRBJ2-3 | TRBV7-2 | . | TGTGCCAGTGGGCCAGCGAACACAGATACGCAGTATTTT | CASGPANTDTQYF
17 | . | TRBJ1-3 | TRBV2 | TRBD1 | TGTGCCAGCAGTGAACCGACAGGGGCCTTCTCTGGAAACACCATATATTTT | CASSEPTGAFSGNTIYF
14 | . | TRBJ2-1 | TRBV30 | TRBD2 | TGTGCCTGGAGTACGCTAGCGGGAGACTTTGAGCAGTTCTTC | CAWSTLAGDFEQFF
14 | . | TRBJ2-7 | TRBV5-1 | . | TGCGCCAGCAGCTTTGACACCCCCTCCTACGAGCAGTACTTC | CASSFDTPSYEQYF
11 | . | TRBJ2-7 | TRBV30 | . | TGTGCCTGGAGTCGCATTTACGAGCAGTACTTC | CAWSRIYEQYF
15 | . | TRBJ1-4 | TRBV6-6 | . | TGTGCCAGCAGTTACTCCCCCTCCGGGGGTGAAAAACTGTTTTTT | CASSYSPSGGEKLFF
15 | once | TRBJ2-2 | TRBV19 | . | TGTGCCAGTAGTATAGTAGGACTCCTCACCGGGGAGCTGTTTTTT | CASSIVGLLTGELFF
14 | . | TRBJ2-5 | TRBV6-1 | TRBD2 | TGTGCCAGCAGTGAATTTGGGACTAGCGAGACCCAGTACTTC | CASSEFGTSETQYF
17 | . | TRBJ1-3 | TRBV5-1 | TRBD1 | TGCGCCAGCAGCTTGGAGGGACAGGGGAGGGCTGGAAACACCATATATTTT | CASSLEGQGRAGNTIYF
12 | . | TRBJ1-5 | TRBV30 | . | TGTGCCTGGGGCCCAGGGGATCAGCCCCAGCATTTT | CAWGPGDQPQHF
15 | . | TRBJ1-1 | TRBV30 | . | TGTGCCTGGAGTGTTCTTAGCTCGCTGAACACTGAAGCTTTCTTT | CAWSVLSSLNTEAFF
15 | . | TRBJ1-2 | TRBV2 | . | TGTGCCAGCAGTGAAGAGAAGGGTGCCTCCTATGGCTACACCTTC | CASSEEKGASYGYTF
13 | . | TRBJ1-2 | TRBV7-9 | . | TGTGCCAGCAGCCTTGACAGGAGGGGTGGCTACACCTTC | CASSLDRRGGYTF
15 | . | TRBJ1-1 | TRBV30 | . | TGTGCCTGGAGTCCCCTCCGAGGAGTGGGCACTGAAGCTTTCTTT | CAWSPLRGVGTEAFF
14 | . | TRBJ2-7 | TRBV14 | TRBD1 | TGTGCCAGCAGCCAAGGACAGGGAGTCTACGAGCAGTACTTC | CASSQGQGVYEQYF
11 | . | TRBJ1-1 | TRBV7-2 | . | TGTGCCAGCAGCTTAGAGGGTAACGCTTTCTTT | CASSLEGNAFF
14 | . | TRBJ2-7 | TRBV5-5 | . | TGTGCCAGCAGCTGGCCAGGATATAAAAACGAGCAGTACTTC | CASSWPGYKNEQYF
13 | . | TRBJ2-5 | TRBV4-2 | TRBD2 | TGTGCCAGCAGCCCCGGACTAGCGGAGACCCAGTACTTC | CASSPGLAETQYF
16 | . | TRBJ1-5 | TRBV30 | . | TGTGCCTGGAGTGGGGGCCCCGCCTACGGCAATCAGCCCCAGCATTTT | CAWSGGPAYGNQPQHF
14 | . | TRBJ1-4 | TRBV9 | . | TGTGCCAGCAGCGTGGGGAGTTCGGGTGAAAAACTGTTTTTT | CASSVGSSGEKLFF
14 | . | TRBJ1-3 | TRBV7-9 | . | TGTGCCAGCAGCTTACTCAGCACCGGAAACACCATATATTTT | CASSLLSTGNTIYF
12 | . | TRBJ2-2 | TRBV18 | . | TGTGCCAGCTCGACCAACACCGGGGAGCTGTTTTTT | CASSTNTGELFF
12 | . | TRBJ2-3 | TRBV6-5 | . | TGTGCCAGCAGGGCGGGGCGAGATACGCAGTATTTT | CASRAGRDTQYF
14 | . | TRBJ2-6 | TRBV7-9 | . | TGTGCCAGCAGCTTACATTCTGGGGCCAACGTCCTGACTTTC | CASSLHSGANVLTF
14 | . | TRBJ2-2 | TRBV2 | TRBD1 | TGTGCCAGCAGGACAGGGGGGAACACCGGGGAGCTGTTTTTT | CASRTGGNTGELFF
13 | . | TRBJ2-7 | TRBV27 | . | TGTGCCAGCAGTTTAGACGGGACCTACGAGCAGTACTTC | CASSLDGTYEQYF
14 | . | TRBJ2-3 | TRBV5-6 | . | TGTGCCAGCAGCTTGCCGACTGGGACAGATACGCAGTATTTT | CASSLPTGTDTQYF
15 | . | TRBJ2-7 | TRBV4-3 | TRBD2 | TGCGCCAGCAGCCAAGGACTAGCGGGGGCCTACGAGCAGTACTTC | CASSQGLAGAYEQYF
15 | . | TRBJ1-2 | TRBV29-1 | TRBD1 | TGCAGCGTTGGGGACTCCGGGACAGGCAGTGGAGGCTACACCTTC | CSVGDSGTGSGGYTF
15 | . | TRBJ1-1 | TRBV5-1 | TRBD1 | TGCGCCAGCAGCCCGGGGGGGACAGTGAACACTGAAGCTTTCTTT | CASSPGGTVNTEAFF
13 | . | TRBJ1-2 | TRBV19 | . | TGTGCCAGTAGTATCAGAGGGGGCTATGGCTACACCTTC | CASSIRGGYGYTF
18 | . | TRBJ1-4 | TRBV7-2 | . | TGTGCCAGCAGCCTCCTAAGTCTGACGGCCACAACTAATGAAAAACTGTTTTTT | CASSLLSLTATTNEKLFF
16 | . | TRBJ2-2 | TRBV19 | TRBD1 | TGTGCCAGTACCCCCCGCGATGCAGGGGGCCTAGGGGAGCTGTTTTTT | CASTPRDAGGLGELFF
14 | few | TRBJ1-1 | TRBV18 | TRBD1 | TGTGCCAGCTCACCACCACAGGGGTACACTGAAGCTTTCTTT | CASSPPQGYTEAFF
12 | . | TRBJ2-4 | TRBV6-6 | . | TGTGCCAGCACGAGGCCGCAAAACATTCAGTACTTC | CASTRPQNIQYF
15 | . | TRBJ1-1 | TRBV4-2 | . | TGTGCCAGCAGCCAAGAGGCGGGACAGAACACTGAAGCTTTCTTT | CASSQEAGQNTEAFF
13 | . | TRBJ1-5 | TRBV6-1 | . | TGTGCCAGCAGTGACAGGGTCAATCAGCCCCAGCATTTT | CASSDRVNQPQHF
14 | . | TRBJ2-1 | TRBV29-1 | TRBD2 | TGCAGTACTAGCGGAGGCGGAACCTACAATGAGCAGTTCTTC | CSTSGGGTYNEQFF
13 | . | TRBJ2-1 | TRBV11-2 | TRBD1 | TGTGCCAAAACGGGGACAGGGGAAAATGAGCAGTTCTTC | CAKTGTGENEQFF
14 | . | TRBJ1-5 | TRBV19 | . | TGTGCCAGTAGTATCAGAGGGGCGAGCCAGCCCCAGCATTTT | CASSIRGASQPQHF
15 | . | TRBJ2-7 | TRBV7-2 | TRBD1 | TGTGCCAGCAGCTGGAGGACAGGGAGAGGCAACGAGCAGTACTTC | CASSWRTGRGNEQYF
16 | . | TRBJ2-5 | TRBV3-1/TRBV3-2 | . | TGTGCCAGCAGCCAAGATCGCCAGGTTAAAGTAGAGACCCAGTACTTC | CASSQDRQVKVETQYF